Listed below are T cell receptor beta chains from one sample, sequenced in a study of CD8 T cells in Susac syndrome. TCRdb reprocessed the immunoSEQ multiplex PCR reads with MiXCR, giving one entry per CDR3 protein. The sample records around 200,000 distinct CDR3 sequences, just under 95% being singletons. Sequencing was done on a sample of CD4+ T cells from PBMCs. All receptors derive from a human donor with Susac syndrome. CDR3s include the opening cysteine and the closing phenylalanine or tryptophan. Fields, in order: clone size, V gene, J gene, D gene, CDR3 protein, CDR3 DNA. D genes are given only for firm matches. The size field is filled for only some rows; it gives once, few, many or a size class.

>NA|TRBV3-1|TRBJ1-2|NA
CASSPPVGQWTGYTF
TGTGCCAGCAGCCCCCCCGTGGGGCAGTGGACTGGCTACACCTTC
>once|TRBV6-1|TRBJ2-7|TRBD2
CASSVGLASSYEQYF
TGTGCCAGCAGTGTTGGACTAGCGAGCTCCTACGAGCAGTACTTC
>once|TRBV18|TRBJ2-6|TRBD1
CASSPGQGYGANVLTF
TGTGCCAGCTCACCTGGACAGGGGTACGGGGCCAACGTCCTGACTTTC
>NA|TRBV7-9|TRBJ2-5|NA
CASSLDTDNQYF
TGTGCCAGCAGCTTAGACACAGACAACCAGTACTTC
>NA|TRBV30|TRBJ1-5|NA
CAWSVIGRNQPQHF
TGTGCCTGGAGTGTAATAGGCAGGAATCAGCCCCAGCATTTT
>NA|TRBV12-5|TRBJ2-3|NA
CASGSRTGHPQYF
TGTGCTAGTGGTTCCAGAACGGGTCACCCGCAGTATTTT
>NA|TRBV27|TRBJ2-4|TRBD1
CASSTPWDRFKNIQYF
TGTGCCAGCAGTACTCCCTGGGACAGGTTCAAAAACATTCAGTACTTC
>once|TRBV30|TRBJ2-2|TRBD1
CAWSPFRGQTGELFF
TGTGCCTGGAGTCCCTTCAGGGGGCAAACCGGGGAGCTGTTTTTT
>NA|TRBV2|TRBJ2-2|TRBD2
CASSPTSGANTGELFF
TGTGCCAGCAGTCCAACTAGCGGCGCGAACACCGGGGAGCTGTTTTTT
>NA|TRBV12-3/TRBV12-4|TRBJ2-1|NA
CASSPGTGTYSYNEQFF
TGTGCCAGCAGTCCCGGAACCGGGACATACTCCTACAATGAGCAGTTCTTC
>NA|TRBV19|TRBJ2-7|NA
CASRAESYEQYF
TGTGCCAGTAGGGCGGAGAGCTACGAGCAGTACTTC
>once|TRBV7-8|TRBJ1-1|NA
CASSLAGSPNTEAFF
TGTGCCAGCAGCTTAGCCGGCAGCCCGAACACTGAAGCTTTCTTT
>once|TRBV19|TRBJ2-3|NA
CASTPDRTDTQYF
TGTGCCAGTACGCCGGACCGCACAGATACGCAGTATTTT
>NA|TRBV11-2|TRBJ2-7|TRBD2
CASSLGGLRTSEYF
TGTGCCAGCAGCTTAGGAGGGCTCCGGACTAGCGAGTACTTC
>NA|TRBV20-1|TRBJ2-5|TRBD1
CSAPGTGQETQYF
TGCAGTGCGCCCGGGACAGGTCAAGAGACCCAGTACTTC
>NA|TRBV6-2/TRBV6-3|TRBJ2-7|NA
CASGQSYEQYF
TGTGCCAGTGGACAGAGCTACGAGCAGTACTTC
>once|TRBV29-1|TRBJ2-3|TRBD1
CSVGDRGPDTQYF
TGCAGCGTCGGGGACAGGGGGCCAGATACGCAGTATTTT
>NA|TRBV6-5|TRBJ2-1|TRBD2
CASSSGTSGSGGQFF
TGTGCCAGCAGCTCCGGGACTAGCGGGAGCGGGGGGCAGTTCTTC
>NA|TRBV4-3|TRBJ2-5|NA
CASSPSHEETQYF
TGCGCCAGCAGCCCCAGTCATGAAGAGACCCAGTACTTC
>NA|TRBV29-1|TRBJ2-2|NA
CSVGRGANTGELFF
TGCAGCGTTGGGAGAGGAGCCAACACCGGGGAGCTGTTTTTT
>once|TRBV30|TRBJ2-2|TRBD1
CAWDRGPNTGELFF
TGTGCCTGGGACAGGGGGCCGAACACCGGGGAGCTGTTTTTT
>NA|TRBV11-2|TRBJ1-1|NA
CASSLEVMAEAFF
TGTGCCAGCAGCTTAGAAGTGATGGCTGAAGCTTTCTTT
>NA|TRBV20-1|TRBJ1-5|TRBD1
CSARDGTGGDLGNQPQHF
TGCAGTGCTAGAGATGGGACAGGGGGTGATTTGGGCAATCAGCCCCAGCATTTT
>NA|TRBV7-8|TRBJ2-7|NA
CASSLAGGAYEQYF
TGTGCCAGCAGCTTAGCGGGGGGGGCTTATGAGCAGTACTTC
>NA|TRBV7-9|TRBJ2-3|NA
CASSWPLTDTQYF
TGTGCCAGCAGCTGGCCCCTCACAGATACGCAGTATTTT
>NA|TRBV20-1|TRBJ2-1|TRBD2
CSAGSTSGAGNEQFF
TGCAGTGCTGGATCGACTAGCGGGGCAGGAAATGAGCAGTTCTTC
>NA|TRBV2|TRBJ2-1|NA
CASSVNEQFF
TGTGCCAGCAGTGTCAATGAGCAGTTCTTC
>NA|TRBV28|TRBJ2-1|TRBD1
CASTQIGGFEQFF
TGTGCCAGCACCCAGATAGGGGGCTTTGAGCAGTTCTTC
>once|TRBV7-2|TRBJ2-2|NA
CASSAQGTGTGELFF
TGTGCCAGCAGCGCCCAGGGGACGGGCACCGGGGAGCTGTTTTTT
>NA|TRBV19|TRBJ2-1|TRBD2
CASSTGLAYDEQFF
TGTGCCAGTAGTACCGGACTAGCTTACGATGAGCAGTTCTTC
>NA|TRBV3-1|TRBJ1-1|NA
CASSQVPGEGTEAFF
TGTGCCAGCAGCCAAGTACCCGGGGAAGGGACTGAAGCTTTCTTT
>NA|TRBV3-1|TRBJ2-1|TRBD2
CASSRLADNEQFF
TGTGCCAGCTCTCGACTAGCGGACAATGAGCAGTTCTTC
>NA|TRBV5-1|TRBJ1-6|TRBD1
CASSPGQGPWRSPLHF
TGCGCCAGCAGCCCGGGACAGGGCCCTTGGAGGTCACCCCTCCACTTT
>NA|TRBV21-1|TRBJ2-6|NA
CASSSRQFYSGANVLTF
TGTGCCAGCAGCAGCCGACAGTTCTACTCTGGGGCCAACGTCCTGACTTTC
>NA|TRBV12-3/TRBV12-4|TRBJ2-1|NA
CASSGGTVKAYNEQFF
TGTGCCAGCAGTGGTGGGACGGTTAAAGCCTACAATGAGCAGTTCTTC
>NA|TRBV7-2|TRBJ2-1|NA
CASSLVQANEQFF
TGTGCCAGCAGCTTAGTACAAGCCAATGAGCAGTTCTTC
>NA|TRBV25-1|TRBJ2-2|NA
CASSESWETGELFF
TGTGCCAGCAGTGAATCGTGGGAAACCGGGGAGCTGTTTTTT
>NA|TRBV7-8|TRBJ2-7|NA
CASSATSRTYEQYF
TGTGCCAGCAGCGCCACATCGAGGACCTACGAGCAGTACTTC
>NA|TRBV27|TRBJ1-5|NA
CASSSSVGRNQPQHF
TGTGCCAGCAGTTCAAGTGTAGGACGCAATCAGCCCCAGCATTTT
>once|TRBV5-1|TRBJ2-7|NA
CASSPGTATYEQYF
TGCGCCAGCAGCCCCGGGACGGCCACCTACGAGCAGTACTTC
>NA|TRBV4-1|TRBJ2-2|NA
CASSQGARGRTGELFF
TGCGCCAGCAGCCAAGGTGCCCGGGGTCGGACCGGGGAGCTGTTTTTT
>NA|TRBV9|TRBJ1-1|NA
CASSAALNTEAFF
TGTGCCAGCAGCGCAGCATTGAACACTGAAGCTTTCTTT
>NA|TRBV5-1|TRBJ2-1|TRBD1
CASREGQGSYNEQFF
TGCGCCAGCAGAGAAGGACAGGGGTCGTACAATGAGCAGTTCTTC
>NA|TRBV6-2/TRBV6-3|TRBJ2-7|NA
CASSEPKGVYEQYF
TGTGCCAGCAGTGAGCCGAAGGGTGTCTACGAGCAGTACTTC
>NA|TRBV12-3/TRBV12-4|TRBJ1-2|TRBD1
CASRDRVYGYTF
TGTGCCAGCAGGGACAGGGTCTATGGCTACACCTTC
>NA|TRBV9|TRBJ2-5|TRBD1
CASSVLQGAGETQYF
TGTGCCAGCAGCGTTTTACAGGGGGCAGGGGAGACCCAGTACTTC
>NA|TRBV5-1|TRBJ1-1|NA
CASSLGDPAGAFF
TGCGCCAGCAGCTTGGGGGACCCGGCGGGAGCTTTCTTT
>NA|TRBV5-1|TRBJ2-1|TRBD2
CASSFSGDSYNEQFF
TGCGCCAGCAGCTTTAGCGGGGACTCCTACAATGAGCAGTTCTTC
>NA|TRBV20-1|TRBJ1-2|NA
CSASTEIDYGYTF
TGCAGTGCTTCGACAGAAATCGACTATGGCTACACCTTC
>NA|TRBV9|TRBJ2-5|TRBD2
CASSAGTTSGETQYF
TGTGCCAGCAGCGCGGGGACTACGAGCGGGGAGACCCAGTACTTC
>NA|TRBV6-6|TRBJ2-7|TRBD2
CATLTSGSPSYEQYF
TGTGCCACCCTGACTAGCGGGAGTCCCTCCTACGAGCAGTACTTC
>NA|TRBV20-1|TRBJ1-2|NA
CSARGGSHNYGYTF
TGCAGTGCTAGGGGCGGCAGCCATAACTATGGCTACACCTTC
>once|TRBV28|TRBJ1-5|NA
CASSLADQPQHF
TGTGCCAGCAGTTTGGCGGACCAGCCCCAGCATTTT
>NA|TRBV6-2/TRBV6-3|TRBJ2-7|TRBD2
CASSYGTSGGEQYF
TGTGCCAGCAGTTACGGGACCTCGGGGGGCGAGCAGTACTTC
>NA|TRBV20-1|TRBJ2-5|TRBD2
CSASFRLAGIGTQYF
TGCAGTGCTAGCTTTCGACTAGCGGGAATCGGGACCCAGTACTTC
>NA|TRBV7-9|TRBJ2-4|TRBD2
CASSSLAGGRQNIQYF
TGTGCCAGCAGTTCGCTAGCGGGGGGCCGACAAAACATTCAGTACTTC
>NA|TRBV6-2/TRBV6-3|TRBJ2-5|TRBD1
CASRSVTGQGAETQYF
TGTGCCAGCAGGTCCGTGACCGGACAGGGAGCGGAGACCCAGTACTTC